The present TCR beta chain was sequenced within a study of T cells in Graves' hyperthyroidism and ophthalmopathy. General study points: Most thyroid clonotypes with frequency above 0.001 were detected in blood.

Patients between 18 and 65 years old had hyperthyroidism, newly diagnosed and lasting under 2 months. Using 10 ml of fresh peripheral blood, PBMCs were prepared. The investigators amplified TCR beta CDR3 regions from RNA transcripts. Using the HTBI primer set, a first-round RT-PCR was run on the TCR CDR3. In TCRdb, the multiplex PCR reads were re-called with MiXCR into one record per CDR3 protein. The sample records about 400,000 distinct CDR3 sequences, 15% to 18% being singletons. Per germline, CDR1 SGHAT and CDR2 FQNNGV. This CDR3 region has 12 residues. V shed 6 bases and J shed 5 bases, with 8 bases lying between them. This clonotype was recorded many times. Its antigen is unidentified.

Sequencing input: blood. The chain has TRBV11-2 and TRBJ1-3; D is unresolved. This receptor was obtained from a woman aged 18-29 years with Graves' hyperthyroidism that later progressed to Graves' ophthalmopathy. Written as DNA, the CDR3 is TGTGCCAGCAGGCGGTCGAGAAACACCATATATTTT. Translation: CASRRSRNTIYF. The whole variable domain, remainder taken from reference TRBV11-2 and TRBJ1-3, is EAGVAQSPRYKIIEKRQSVAFWCNPISGHATLYWYQQILGQGPKLLIQFQNNGVVDDSQLPKDRFSAERLKGVDSTLKIQPAKLEDSAVYLCASRRSRNTIYFGEGSWLTVV.